The present T cell receptor beta chain was sequenced within a study of CD8 T cells in Susac syndrome. Random-hexamer reverse transcription was applied to about 0.45 to 1 ug RNA. An immunoSEQ multiplex PCR amplified TCR beta CDR3 over 54 Vbeta and 13 Jbeta. TCRdb re-derived calls from the immunoSEQ multiplex PCR reads in MiXCR, one entry per CDR3 protein. The table lists about 150,000 distinct CDR3 sequences, roughly 95% of them singletons. TCR beta was sequenced from blood CD8+ and CD4+ T cells. The V end was cut by 6 bases, the J end by 1 base, with 15 bases between. CDR3 length: 15 residues. Germline V gene lookup returns CDR1 MDHEN and CDR2 SYDVKM.

The chain joins TRBV28 to TRBJ1-2; D gene uncertain. The receptor's source is a human donor with Susac syndrome. Specimen: CD4+ T cells from PBMCs. The CDR3 nucleotides are TGTGCCAGCAGCCCTCCCCAACAGATTAACTATGGCTACACCTTC. It codes for CASSPPQQINYGYTF.